Described below is a single T cell receptor (beta chain) sequence and its context. This sample is drawn from a study of shared clonotypes between healthy human individuals. The authors' processing: ImmunoSEQ gave junction-only sequences without quality scores, so filtering differed. Sequenced by immunoSEQ multiplex PCR; TCRdb stores in-frame clones only, minus some. From that table come the V and J calls and clone size; the DNA was used to work out D and trimming. In the table there are about 2.1 million clones, 80% to 95% of which are singletons. Naive-designated CD8 cells lacked CD45RO, were positively enriched for CCR7, and omitted terminally differentiated effector memory CD45RA+ cells. V lost 3 bases, J lost 4 bases, and 4 bases stayed unmatched. Germline CDR1 reads MGHRA; CDR2 reads YSYEKL. This CDR3 is built from 15 residues.

The source is a man younger than 35 in good health. Some clones in this sample may be carry-over from other donors' samples. The rearrangement uses TRBV4-1 and TRBJ1-1; 11 bases line up with TRBD1. Input material: naive CD8+ T cells from PBMCs. The CDR3 reads CASSQEGQGGTEAFF. CDR3 sequence (DNA): TGCGCCAGCAGCCAGGAGGGACAGGGGGGCACTGAAGCTTTCTTT.